These T cell receptor beta chains were read from a single sample in a study of glioma-infiltrating T cells. TCRdb itself ran the multiplex PCR reads through MiXCR, one entry per CDR3 protein. The sample lists around 390,000 distinct CDR3 sequences, roughly two fifths occurring once. Specimen: glioma tissue, nonneoplastic brain tissue, or PBMCs (not recorded which). The source is a human donor with low-grade glioma or glioblastoma, undergoing nonglioma brain surgery, or in good health (not recorded which). Both conserved end residues are part of each CDR3. Fields, in order: D gene, V gene, clone size, J gene, CDR3 DNA, CDR3 protein. D genes are given only for firm matches. Expanded clones get a size class; other rows say once, few or many, or leave the size out.

d_gene: NA
v_gene: TRBV10-3
abundance: NA
j_gene: TRBJ2-1
CDR3nt: TGTGCCATCAGTGGAGAGGGTACCTACAATGAGCAGTTCTTC
CDR3aa: CAISGEGTYNEQFF

d_gene: NA
v_gene: TRBV4-2
abundance: many
j_gene: TRBJ2-7
CDR3nt: TGTGCCAGCAGCCAAGCGGACCGGCAGGGGACCTACGAGCAGTACTTC
CDR3aa: CASSQADRQGTYEQYF

d_gene: NA
v_gene: TRBV15
abundance: NA
j_gene: TRBJ2-7
CDR3nt: TGTGCCACCAGCAGAGAGGGGACAAACTACGAGCAGTACTTC
CDR3aa: CATSREGTNYEQYF

d_gene: TRBD2
v_gene: TRBV2
abundance: NA
j_gene: TRBJ2-1
CDR3nt: TGTGCCAGCAGTGTTATTTCTAGCGGGAGTGGTGAGCAGTTCTTC
CDR3aa: CASSVISSGSGEQFF

d_gene: NA
v_gene: TRBV20-1
abundance: once
j_gene: TRBJ1-2
CDR3nt: TGCAGTGCTAGAGACAGGGCTAACGATGGCTACACCTTC
CDR3aa: CSARDRANDGYTF

d_gene: NA
v_gene: TRBV4-2
abundance: many
j_gene: TRBJ2-5
CDR3nt: TGTGCCAGCAGCCAAGAATTGAGGAATTCCCAGTACTTC
CDR3aa: CASSQELRNSQYF

d_gene: TRBD2
v_gene: TRBV15
abundance: many
j_gene: TRBJ2-1
CDR3nt: TGTGCCACCAGCCGGCCCGCTAGCGGGAGTTACAATGAGCAGTTCTTC
CDR3aa: CATSRPASGSYNEQFF

d_gene: NA
v_gene: TRBV7-2
abundance: few
j_gene: TRBJ2-7
CDR3nt: TGTGCCAGCAGCTTAGCGGGGGGCGGTGTCTACGAGCAGTACTTC
CDR3aa: CASSLAGGGVYEQYF

d_gene: NA
v_gene: TRBV20-1
abundance: many
j_gene: TRBJ2-1
CDR3nt: TGCAGTGCTAGAGGATCGGGCTCCTACAATGAGCAGTTCTTC
CDR3aa: CSARGSGSYNEQFF

d_gene: NA
v_gene: TRBV20-1
abundance: NA
j_gene: TRBJ2-7
CDR3nt: TGCAGTGCTAGCAGGAGGACCGCCTACGAGCAGTACTTC
CDR3aa: CSASRRTAYEQYF

d_gene: NA
v_gene: TRBV2
abundance: NA
j_gene: TRBJ2-7
CDR3nt: TGTGCCAGTTGGGGGCTGTCCAGCTCCTACGAGCAGTACTTC
CDR3aa: CASWGLSSSYEQYF

d_gene: TRBD2
v_gene: TRBV6-2/TRBV6-3
abundance: many
j_gene: TRBJ2-5
CDR3nt: TGTGCCAGCAGTTACGGACTAGCGGGGCAAGAGACCCAGTACTTC
CDR3aa: CASSYGLAGQETQYF

d_gene: TRBD2
v_gene: TRBV7-2
abundance: once
j_gene: TRBJ2-3
CDR3nt: TGTGCCAGCAGCCCCCACCGCCTAGCGGGAGGGCCAGGGGTAGCGGATACGCAGTATTTT
CDR3aa: CASSPHRLAGGPGVADTQYF

d_gene: NA
v_gene: TRBV28
abundance: NA
j_gene: TRBJ2-5
CDR3nt: TGTGCCAGCAGTTCGTCGACCGGATTAGGGAGCATCCAAGAGACCCAGTACTTC
CDR3aa: CASSSSTGLGSIQETQYF

d_gene: TRBD1
v_gene: TRBV20-1
abundance: NA
j_gene: TRBJ2-7
CDR3nt: TGCAGTGCTACCAGGGGGCTATCCTCCTACGAGCAGTACTTC
CDR3aa: CSATRGLSSYEQYF

d_gene: NA
v_gene: TRBV6-2/TRBV6-3
abundance: many
j_gene: TRBJ2-1
CDR3nt: TGTGCCAGCAGTTACTCAGGTTACAATGAGCAGTTCTTC
CDR3aa: CASSYSGYNEQFF

d_gene: TRBD1
v_gene: TRBV4-2
abundance: NA
j_gene: TRBJ2-1
CDR3nt: TGTGCCAGCAGCCCGGGACAGGACACTTACAATGAGCAGTTCTTC
CDR3aa: CASSPGQDTYNEQFF

d_gene: NA
v_gene: TRBV11-2
abundance: once
j_gene: TRBJ1-3
CDR3nt: TGTGCCAGCAGCTTCCCCGAGGGGGGGCAAAGAAACACCATATATTTT
CDR3aa: CASSFPEGGQRNTIYF